This T cell receptor beta chain was profiled in a study of neurological immune-mediated disorders. Study results and limitations: No expanded-clone CDR3 amino acid sequence recurred across subjects, suggesting private TCR-beta repertoires. Levels of TCR clonal expansion peaked in HTLV-1-associated myelopathy and reached their lowest in multiple sclerosis, under those of healthy controls. When repertoires were grouped phylogenetically, those of 18 of 34 multiple sclerosis patients fell into one related-CDR3 cluster, a possible signature.

The V and J ends lost 1 base and 4 bases respectively, with 17 bases between them. Germline CDR1 is SGHAT and CDR2 is FQDESV (reference sequence). This CDR3 has 17 amino acids. Many counts were recorded for this clonotype. The antigen is not known. Where libraries were unsorted, they were derived from 2 million PBMCs stored at -80 degrees C. TCRdb independently ran MiXCR on the 5' RACE reads; one entry per CDR3 protein. The sample includes tens of thousands of distinct CDR3 sequences, 4.5% seen only once; the top ten take approximately 7%. This clonotype was obtained from a man aged 25 to 40 with multiple sclerosis. The chain is built from TRBV11-1 and TRBJ2-1; the D gene is possibly TRBD2 (6 bases). Input material: PBMCs. This CDR3 reads CASSLGPWRGDYNEQFF. CDR3 nucleotide sequence: TGTGCCAGCAGCTTAGGTCCCTGGCGGGGTGATTACAATGAGCAGTTCTTC.